The 26 T cell receptor beta chains below come from one sample, sequenced in a study of metastatic and nonmetastatic thyroid tumors. All patients reached thyroid surgery having received no treatment beforehand. TCRdb reanalyzed the PCR reads with MiXCR. The table lists tens of thousands of clones, 10% to 12% of them singletons. The specimen was blood. Receptors originate from a female donor with papillary thyroid cancer or a benign thyroid nodule (not recorded which). Some clones in this sample may be carry-over from other donors' samples.

This clone was found many times. Here the CDR3 DNA reads TGTGCCAGCAGCTCGACAAGACTAGCGGGAGCAGAGACCCAGTACTTC. Translating it yields CASSSTRLAGAETQYF. The chain has TRBV7-2 and TRBJ2-5; 12 nucleotides match TRBD2. Germline trimming cut 4 bases from V and 4 bases from J; bases unmatched to any gene: 7. This CDR3 spans 16 amino acids. CDR1 and CDR2 (germline): SGHTA, FQGNSA.

There are many counts of this clone. The V call is TRBV5-6, the J call TRBJ1-6; 9 bases are shared with TRBD1. The CDR3 runs to 14 residues. V shed 5 bases, J shed 6 bases, and the junction held 3 bases outside the gene matches. The germline V gene has CDR1 SGHDT and CDR2 YYEEEE. As DNA, the CDR3 is TGTGCCAGCAGATCGACAGGGGGTAATTCACCCCTCCACTTT. Translated: CASRSTGGNSPLHF.

This clone was found many times. The chain links TRBV20-1 to TRBJ2-7; 8 bases agree with TRBD1. The CDR3 covers 15 residues. Trimming took 3 bases from V and 7 from J; bases not matched to a gene: 14. CDR1 is DFQATT and CDR2 is SNEGSKA in the germline V gene (reference sequence). CDR3 protein: CSARRPDRDPFEQYF. In nucleotides, the CDR3 is TGCAGTGCTAGGAGGCCGGACAGGGACCCGTTTGAGCAGTACTTC.

CDR3 coding DNA: TGCAGTGCTAGCCCCACGGCATTGGATGGCAATGAGCAGTTCTTC. It is translated as CSASPTALDGNEQFF. The rearrangement joins TRBV20-1 to TRBJ2-1; D is unclear. Germline V gene sequence: CDR1 DFQATT, CDR2 SNEGSKA (reference sequence). This CDR3 has 15 residues. Trimming removed 3 bases from V and 6 bases from J, with 18 bases in between.

This clone occurred many times. V usage is TRBV4-3 and J usage is TRBJ2-7; 11 positions agree with TRBD2. CDR3 size: 16 residues. V lost 4 bases to trimming and J lost 0 bases; unmatched junction nucleotides: 5. In germline, CDR1 is LGHNA, CDR2 YSLEER. The CDR3 sequence is CASSPGLAESSYEQYF. CDR3 coding DNA: TGCGCCAGCAGCCCGGGACTAGCGGAAAGCTCCTACGAGCAGTACTTC.

The V gene is TRBV7-8, the J gene TRBJ2-5; D is perhaps TRBD2 (5 bases). The V end was cut by 1 base, the J end by 5 bases, with 14 bases between. The CDR3 contains 15 residues. The germline CDR1 and CDR2 sequences are SGHVS and FQNEAQ. The CDR3 sequence is CASSLEVVQRETQYF. CDR3 bases: TGTGCCAGCAGCTTAGAGGTGGTCCAGCGGGAGACCCAGTACTTC.

V usage is TRBV28 and J usage is TRBJ1-6, with D perhaps matching TRBD1 (6 bases). Germline values: CDR1 MDHEN, CDR2 SYDVKM. The germline V and J ends were trimmed by 4 bases and 9 bases, with 7 bases remaining between them. The CDR3 totals 12 residues. In DNA, the CDR3 is TGTGCCAGCAGTTCGGACAGTTCACCCCTCCACTTT. This sequence encodes CASSSDSSPLHF.

As concerns this clone: Its ends do not fully match the called genes, so a read error is possible. The J gene is TRBJ1-1, the V gene TRBV5-1; D possibly corresponds to TRBD1 (6 bases). CDR1 and CDR2 from the germline V gene are SGHRS and YFSETQ. The CDR3 consists of 13 residues. The CDR3 region has the DNA TGCGCCAGCATCTTAAGGTGGGACACTGGAGCTTTCTTT. Translated, it gives CASILRWDTGAFF.

This clone has more than one count but fewer than ten. A read error may explain this, as a much larger clone is one base away. The chain uses TRBV27 and TRBJ2-5, with 8 bases matching TRBD1. The CDR3 runs 16 residues. V was clipped by 5 bases and J by 4 bases; unmatched bases: 12. Germline CDR1 MNHEY, CDR2 SMNVEV (reference sequence). The DNA for the CDR3 is TGTGCCAGCAGTCGCCTTTTTGGAACAGGGGGAGAGACCCAGTACTTC. The encoded protein is CASSRLFGTGGETQYF.

This clone has at least ten counts. The chain carries TRBV20-1 and TRBJ2-1, with D perhaps TRBD1 (6 bases). CDR1 DFQATT and CDR2 SNEGSKA come from the germline V gene (reference sequence). Trimming pared 3 bases from V and 6 bases from J, leaving 18 bases between. CDR3 length: 15 residues. The CDR3 loop is CSASPTAGDGNEQFF. CDR3 nucleotides: TGCAGTGCTAGCCCCACGGCAGGGGATGGCAATGAGCAGTTCTTC.

This clone has a count of ten or more. V gene TRBV10-3 combines with J gene TRBJ2-2; TRBD2 is a possible D gene (7 bases). This CDR3 spans 14 amino acids. Germline lookup yields CDR1 ENHRY and CDR2 SYGVKD. Trimming stripped 11 bases from V and 2 bases from J, with 15 bases between. CDR3 nucleotides: TGTGCCGCGGAGGGGGAGGGTAACACCGGGGAGCTGTTTTTT. This sequence encodes CAAEGEGNTGELFF.

Ten or more counts support this clone. J is TRBJ1-1 and V is TRBV12-3 or TRBV12-4; D gene uncertain. Trimming removed 6 bases at V and 1 base at J, with 12 bases between. The CDR3 has 14 amino acids. CDR3 residues: CASSPPGPNTEAFF. Written as DNA, the CDR3 is TGTGCCAGCAGCCCCCCCGGGCCGAACACTGAAGCTTTCTTT.

Judged by abundance, this clone is medium-sized. The chain links TRBV6-1 to TRBJ2-6, with a tentative D call TRBD1 (6 bases). Trimming stripped 8 bases from V and 2 bases from J, with 16 bases between. There are 16 residues in the CDR3. CDR1 and CDR2 (germline): MNHNS, SASEGT. The CDR3, as DNA: TGTGCCAGCGGAAACAACGCAGGGGCTGGGGCCAACGTCCTGACTTTC. Translated: CASGNNAGAGANVLTF.

This clone occurred many times. The V and J genes are TRBV11-2 and TRBJ2-2; TRBD1 aligns across 8 bases. The length of the CDR3 is 16 residues. V was clipped by 5 bases and J by 5 bases; unmatched bases: 10. Germline CDR1 and CDR2: SGHAT and FQNNGV. DNA for the CDR3: TGTGCCAGCAGCCCCGGGACAGGATTTGGTACCGGGGAGCTGTTTTTT. This codes for CASSPGTGFGTGELFF.

This clone was detected ten times or more. The rearrangement uses TRBV20-1 and TRBJ1-2; D perhaps matches TRBD1 (6 bases). The germline V gene encodes CDR1 DFQATT and CDR2 SNEGSKA (reference sequence). Trimming pared 3 bases from V and 5 bases from J, leaving 13 bases between. This CDR3 spans 13 amino acids. CDR3 in amino acids: CSASLGGLYGYTF. CDR3 DNA sequence: TGCAGTGCTAGTTTGGGGGGCCTTTATGGCTACACCTTC.

As regards this clone: At one boundary the junction diverges from the germline segment, which might be a read error. The chain recombines TRBV12-3 or TRBV12-4 with TRBJ2-7; 15 bases map to TRBD2. The CDR3 loop spans 14 amino acids. The CDR3: CACSWTSGRAEHYF. CDR3 in DNA: TGTGCCTGCAGTTGGACTAGCGGGAGGGCCGAGCATTACTTC.

The table lists this clone with a few counts. The chain uses TRBV28 and TRBJ1-2, with 7 bases lining up with TRBD1. Trimming took 5 bases from V and 4 from J; bases not matched to a gene: 4. CDR1 is MDHEN, CDR2 SYDVKM, per germline. This CDR3 spans 13 amino acids. The CDR3 coding sequence is TGTGCCAGCAGTAGGAGGGACAGCTATGGCTACACCTTC. This codes for CASSRRDSYGYTF.

By frequency in the sample, this clone is medium-sized. The V and J genes are TRBV10-2 and TRBJ2-7; 7 bases align to TRBD1. J was trimmed by 3 bases and V by 4 bases; bases with no gene match: 3. The CDR3 runs 13 residues. CDR1 and CDR2 (germline): WSHSY, SAAADI. CDR3 sequence (DNA): TGCGCCAGCAGTGTTAGACAGGGCTACGAGCAGTACTTC. It yields the protein CASSVRQGYEQYF.

This clone is medium-sized in the sample. The rearrangement links TRBV6-5 to TRBJ1-1; possibly TRBD1 for D (5 bases). Germline CDR1 reads MNHEY; CDR2 reads SVGAGI. The CDR3 consists of 13 residues. V was shortened by 3 bases and J by 4 bases, with 9 bases between the two germline ends. CDR3 coding DNA: TGTGCCAGCAGTTATCTGGGGGGCACTGAAGCTTTCTTT. This translates into CASSYLGGTEAFF.

Many counts were recorded for this clone. This sequence joins TRBV2 and TRBJ2-5; D uncertain. The CDR3 contains 15 residues. Deletions cut 3 bases from V and 4 bases from J, with 15 bases between. Germline V gene data show CDR1 as SNHLY and CDR2 as FYNNEI. CDR3 DNA sequence: TGTGCCAGCAGTGATTCCGACACGCGGACAGAGACCCAGTACTTC. As protein: CASSDSDTRTETQYF.

Of note for this clone: A much more abundant neighbour one base away suggests this may be a read error. The chain recombines TRBV11-2 with TRBJ2-1; D is possibly TRBD2 (6 bases). Trimming cost V 5 bases and J 6 bases, with 23 bases left between them. CDR1 and CDR2 from the germline V gene are SGHAT and FQNNGV. CDR3 length equals 17 residues. Here the CDR3 reads CASSLRLVKDFCNEQFF. The DNA of the CDR3 is TGTGCCAGCAGCCTCCGACTAGTCAAAGACTTCTGCAATGAGCAGTTCTTC.

In this sample, this clone turned up many times. The rearrangement uses TRBV7-9 and TRBJ1-4; the D is unclear. Germline V gene sequence: CDR1 SEHNR, CDR2 FQNEAQ (reference sequence). Trimming stripped 5 bases from V and 3 bases from J, with 10 bases between. The CDR3 runs 14 residues. The CDR3 protein is CASSLGRANEKLFF. The CDR3 DNA follows: TGTGCCAGCAGCCTGGGGAGGGCTAATGAAAAACTGTTTTTT.

This clone was counted ten times or more. V usage is TRBV5-1 and J usage is TRBJ1-1; D is uncertain. CDR3 length: 13 amino acids. Trimming shortened V by 4 bases and J by 0 bases, and 7 bases separated the two germline ends. The germline gives CDR1 SGHRS, CDR2 YFSETQ. In DNA form, the CDR3 reads TGCGCCAGCAGCGGTAGCATGAACACTGAAGCTTTCTTT. Its protein is CASSGSMNTEAFF.

The sample holds many counts of this clone. The chain has TRBV6-1 and TRBJ1-4; 10 bases align to TRBD1. The J segment lost 7 bases and the V segment lost 5 bases, leaving 7 bases of the junction unmatched. CDR1 is MNHNS and CDR2 is SASEGT in the germline V gene. The CDR3 has 15 residues. For the CDR3, the DNA is TGTGCCAGCAGTCAGCCGGGACAGGGGAGTGAAAAACTGTTTTTT. Translation gives CASSQPGQGSEKLFF.

For this clone: Compared with germline, one end of the junction differs, possibly owing to a read error. The V and J genes are TRBV24-1 and TRBJ2-3; tentatively, D is TRBD1 or TRBD2 (5 bases each). This CDR3 region has 17 residues. The germline V gene has CDR1 KGHDR and CDR2 SFDVKD. CDR3 sequence reads: CVTSDLRGGAIKDTQYF. CDR3 coding DNA: TGTGTCACCAGTGATTTGCGTGGGGGAGCGATCAAAGATACGCAGTATTTT.

This clone was found many times. The chain couples TRBV7-2 to TRBJ2-7; 7 bases line up with TRBD2. J lost 9 bases, V lost 5 bases, and 7 bases had no gene match. Germline V CDR1 and CDR2: SGHTA, FQGNSA. The CDR3 totals 12 residues. The CDR3 region has the DNA TGTGCCAGCAGCCGAGGCCCGGGGGGGCAGTACTTC. Amino acid sequence: CASSRGPGGQYF. The complete variable domain, with remaining parts taken from reference TRBV7-2 and TRBJ2-7, reads GAGVSQSPSNKVTEKGKDVELRCDPISGHTALYWYRQSLGQGLEFLIYFQGNSAPDKSGLPSDRFSAERTGGSVSTLTIQRTQQEDSAVYLCASSRGPGGQYFGPGTRLTVT.